These 27 T cell receptor beta chains were sequenced from one sample in a study of molecular identifiers for immune sequencing clone quantification. Via MiXCR, TCRdb re-called the PCR reads, giving one row per CDR3 protein. The table has some 590,000 distinct CDR3 sequences, approximately 24% seen once; the top ten hold around 0.78%. Input material: naive CD8+ T cells from blood, with Jurkat cell RNA spiked in. Subset noted: FACS-sorted CD8+CD4-CCR7+CD45RA+ naive T cells. The receptor set was obtained from a human donor in good health. Some libraries in this study had Jurkat cell RNA spiked in.

A remark on this clonotype: This may be a read error, as it is one base from a much larger clone. The chain uses TRBV7-2 and TRBJ2-5; TRBD2 is a possible D gene (6 bases). Germline V gene lookup returns CDR1 SGHTA and CDR2 FQGNSA. The CDR3 consists of 16 residues. In DNA, the CDR3 is TGTGCCAGCAGCTTATACGCTAGCGCAATCCAAGAGACCCAGTGCTTC. Translation gives CASSLYASAIQETQCF.

This rearrangement joins TRBV24-1 to TRBJ2-4, with TRBD1 matching over 9 bases. There are 11 residues in the CDR3. Germline V gene sequence: CDR1 KGHDR, CDR2 SFDVKD. Trimming cost V 9 bases and J 7 bases; bases outside gene matches: 0. CDR3 region: CATGTGNIQYF. As DNA, the CDR3 is TGTGCCACCGGGACAGGGAACATTCAGTACTTC.

Turning to this clonotype: A much larger clone is a single base away; this may be a read error. The V gene is TRBV4-1, the J gene TRBJ1-6; maybe TRBD1 (5 bases). The V gene's germline CDR1 is MGHRA and CDR2 YSYEKL. This CDR3 region has 15 residues. CDR3 nucleotides: TGCGCCCGCAGCCAAGGGACGAACATTAATTCACCCCTCCACTTT. Its translation is CARSQGTNINSPLHF.

This clonotype appeared many times. The V gene is TRBV4-1, the J gene TRBJ2-7; D possibly matches TRBD1 or TRBD2 (5 bases each). CDR1 is MGHRA, CDR2 YSYEKL, per germline. The CDR3 runs 13 residues. Trimming removed 5 bases at V and 3 bases at J, with 11 bases between. The CDR3 DNA sequence: TGCGCCAGCAGCAGGGGACCCGGCTACGAGCAGTACTTC. It is translated as CASSRGPGYEQYF.

CDR3 loop: CASSSLGGPINAGGTDTQYF. CDR3 nucleotides: TGTGCCAGCAGCTCGCTCGGCGGGCCAATAAATGCAGGTGGCACAGATACGCAGTATTTT. The V call is TRBV7-9, the J call TRBJ2-3; tentatively, D is TRBD2 (5 bases). This CDR3 is built from 20 residues. V lost 4 bases and J lost 1, with 27 bases in between. CDR1 and CDR2 (germline): SEHNR, FQNEAQ (reference sequence).

CDR3 in amino acids: CASSLWGADNQPQHF. For the CDR3, the DNA is TGTGCCAGCAGTTTATGGGGGGCAGACAATCAGCCCCAGCATTTT. V gene TRBV28 combines with J gene TRBJ1-5; D may be TRBD1 (6 bases). CDR3 length equals 15 residues. V lost 0 bases and J 3 bases, leaving 9 bases between the germline ends. Germline CDR1 and CDR2: MDHEN and SYDVKM.

This clonotype was detected ten times or more. This chain connects TRBV29-1 to TRBJ2-1; 8 nucleotides agree with TRBD2. The germline V gene has CDR1 SQVTM and CDR2 ANQGSEA. J was trimmed by 5 bases and V by 4 bases; bases with no gene match: 16. The CDR3 covers 17 residues. CDR3 nucleotide sequence: TGCAGCGTTGTGTTTTTCCCGGGCGGGAGGAGTGACAATGAGCAGTTCTTC. It encodes CSVVFFPGGRSDNEQFF.

Notes on this clonotype: This may come from a read error, since a much larger clone is one base off. This chain connects TRBV6-2 or TRBV6-3 to TRBJ2-3; tentative D call: TRBD1 (5 bases). The germline gives CDR1 MNHEY, CDR2 SVGEGT. The length of the CDR3 is 13 residues. For the CDR3, the DNA is TGTGCCAGCAGTTGGCTTAGCACAGGTACGCAGTATTTT. Amino acids: CASSWLSTGTQYF.

The table lists this clonotype with many counts. V and J are TRBV4-1 and TRBJ2-1; D not certain. Germline V CDR1 and CDR2: MGHRA, YSYEKL. This CDR3 is built from 14 residues. The germline V and J ends were trimmed by 1 base and 8 bases, with 12 bases remaining between them. CDR3 sequence: CASSQAGPWDEQFF. In DNA, the CDR3 is TGCGCCAGCAGCCAAGCTGGCCCGTGGGATGAGCAGTTCTTC.

This clonotype was detected only a few times. The chain has TRBV9 and TRBJ1-1; perhaps TRBD1 as D (6 bases). Per germline, CDR1 SGDLS and CDR2 YYNGEE. V lost 0 bases and J lost 1, with 10 bases in between. This CDR3 region has 15 residues. The CDR3 sequence is CASSVATGANTEAFF. The CDR3 nucleotides read TGTGCCAGCAGCGTAGCTACGGGGGCGAACACTGAAGCTTTCTTT.

The chain couples TRBV4-3 to TRBJ2-7, with 7 bases aligning to TRBD1. This CDR3 is built from 19 residues. Looked up from germline, CDR1 is LGHNA and CDR2 is YSLEER. Germline trimming cut 3 bases from V and 2 bases from J; bases unmatched to any gene: 19. The CDR3 loop is CASSHHLGDSSRPPYEQYF. The CDR3 DNA is TGCGCCAGCAGCCATCACCTCGGGGACAGCTCCAGACCTCCCTACGAGCAGTACTTC.

Regarding this clonotype: A much more abundant neighbour one base away suggests this may be a read error. V and J are TRBV27 and TRBJ1-1, with D maybe TRBD1 (5 bases). V shed 3 bases and J shed 4 bases, with 12 bases lying between them. Germline CDR1 and CDR2: MNHEY and SMNVEV (reference sequence). The CDR3 spans 14 residues. The chain's CDR3 is CASSLSGGATEAFF. CDR3 DNA: TGTGCCAGCAGTTTGTCCGGGGGAGCCACTGAAGCTTTCTTT.

With regard to this clonotype: Its ends do not fully match the called genes, so a read error is possible. This rearrangement joins TRBV13 to TRBJ2-7; either TRBD1 or TRBD2 may fit D (6 bases each). CDR1 is PRHDT, CDR2 FYEKMQ, per germline (reference sequence). CDR3 size: 16 residues. The CDR3 DNA reads as TGTGCCAGCAGCAATACAGGGTTAGCGGCCCACTACGAGCGGTACTTC. Residues: CASSNTGLAAHYERYF. The whole variable domain, filled in from reference TRBV13 and TRBJ2-7, reads AAGVIQSPRHLIKEKRETATLKCYPIPRHDTVYWYQQGPGQDPQFLISFYEKMQSDKGSIPDRFSAQQFSDYHSELNMSSLELGDSALYFCASSNTGLAAHYERYFGPGTRLTVT.

This clonotype has at least ten counts. The rearrangement uses TRBV7-2 and TRBJ1-1; D not certain. Trimming took off 2 bases at V and 5 bases at J, with 12 bases between the two ends. This CDR3 has 14 residues. Germline assignment: CDR1 SGHTA and CDR2 FQGNSA. The CDR3 sequence: CASSLTDRETEAFF. For the CDR3, the DNA is TGTGCCAGCAGCTTAACGGACCGGGAGACTGAAGCTTTCTTT.

This clonotype came up many times. V is TRBV2 and J is TRBJ1-1, with a weak D call TRBD1 (5 bases). The CDR3 is 13 residues long. V was trimmed by 8 bases and J by 5 bases, leaving 15 bases between them. From germline, CDR1 is SNHLY and CDR2 FYNNEI. The CDR3 spells CASDTGTYTEAFF. The CDR3 DNA reads TGTGCCAGCGATACCGGGACGTATACTGAAGCTTTCTTT.

Note on this clonotype: A much bigger clone sits one base away, suggesting this may be a read error. V usage is TRBV7-2 and J usage is TRBJ2-5; perhaps TRBD2 as D (6 bases). The germline gives CDR1 SGHTA, CDR2 FQGNSA. The CDR3 has 13 residues. In nucleotides, the CDR3 is TGTGCCAGCAGCGAGACTAGGATAGAGCCCCAGTACTTC. It yields the protein CASSETRIEPQYF.

With respect to this clonotype: Given a much more abundant clone one base away, this may be a read error. The genes are TRBV30 and TRBJ1-1; D is possibly TRBD1 (6 bases). CDR3 size: 15 residues. Germline assignment: CDR1 GTSNPN and CDR2 SVGIG (reference sequence). CDR3 amino acids: CAWSDPGHTNAEAFF. DNA of the CDR3: TGTGCCTGGAGTGATCCGGGACACACGAACGCTGAAGCTTTCTTT.

About this clonotype itself: It may be a read error: a sequence one base away is much more abundant. This sequence joins TRBV7-2 and TRBJ2-3; the D gene is possibly TRBD2 (5 bases). CDR3 length: 16 amino acids. CDR1 SGHTA and CDR2 FQGNSA come from the germline V gene. DNA of the CDR3: TGTGGCAGCAGCTTAGTCTCCGGGGAGCTCGGAGATACGCAGTATTTT. The encoded protein is CGSSLVSGELGDTQYF.

This chain links TRBV13 with TRBJ2-1, with 7 bases lining up with TRBD2. The V gene's germline CDR1 is PRHDT and CDR2 FYEKMQ (reference sequence). This CDR3 comprises 16 residues. The junction had 15 bases not matched to a gene; V was cut back by 5 bases and J by 8 bases. The CDR3 spells CASSTPTSSDFDEQFF. The CDR3 DNA is TGTGCCAGCAGCACCCCGACTAGCTCCGATTTCGATGAGCAGTTCTTC.

For this clonotype: This may be a read error, as it is one base from a much larger clone. This sequence joins TRBV20-1 and TRBJ2-7; D gene unclear. V was shortened by 2 bases and J by 9 bases, with 11 bases between the two germline ends. CDR3 length: 11 amino acids. Per germline, CDR1 DFQATT and CDR2 SNEGSKA (reference sequence). Here the CDR3 reads CSARLIGGQYF. CDR3 bases: TGCAGTGCTAGATTGATCGGCGGGCAGTACTTC.

A word on this clonotype: A much larger clone differs from this one at a single base, so this may be a read error. This sequence joins TRBV9 and TRBJ2-2, with D tentatively TRBD1 or TRBD2 (5 bases each). The CDR3 totals 16 residues. Germline V gene sequence: CDR1 SGDLS, CDR2 YYNGEE. The CDR3 DNA reads TGTGCCAGCAGCCCAGGGCCGGGGTCGGACACCGGGGACCTGTTTTTT. Residues: CASSPGPGSDTGDLFF.

V usage is TRBV14 and J usage is TRBJ2-1; D gene uncertain. The CDR3 extends over 17 amino acids. The V gene's germline CDR1 is SGHDN and CDR2 FVKESK. V was trimmed by 0 bases and J by 8 bases, leaving 20 bases between them. The CDR3 protein is CASSQDSVRKGGHEQFF. The CDR3 DNA sequence: TGTGCCAGCAGCCAAGATTCTGTCCGAAAGGGTGGCCATGAGCAGTTCTTC. The full variable domain, in which reference TRBV14 and TRBJ2-1 provide the parts outside the CDR3, is EAGVTQFPSHSVIEKGQTVTLRCDPISGHDNLYWYRRVMGKEIKFLLHFVKESKQDESGMPNNRFLAERTGGTYSTLKVQPAELEDSGVYFCASSQDSVRKGGHEQFFGPGTRLTVL.

This clonotype was recorded a few times. CDR3: CSARDFPGAGETQYF. CDR3 nucleotide sequence: TGCAGTGCTAGAGATTTTCCAGGGGCGGGGGAGACCCAGTACTTC. The V gene is TRBV20-1, the J gene TRBJ2-5; either TRBD1 or TRBD2 may supply D (6 bases each). Trimming took off 0 bases at V and 5 bases at J, with 16 bases between the two ends. Germline CDR1 is DFQATT and CDR2 is SNEGSKA (reference sequence). The CDR3 totals 15 residues.

The rearrangement uses TRBV7-9 and TRBJ1-2, with D unclear. Germline V lookup: CDR1 SEHNR, CDR2 FQNEAQ (reference sequence). The CDR3 length is 15 residues. The germline V and J ends were trimmed by 5 bases and 5 bases, with 18 bases remaining between them. The CDR3 loop is CASSPPRTTDYGYTF. DNA for the CDR3: TGTGCCAGCAGCCCACCGAGGACCACAGATTATGGCTACACCTTC.

This clonotype was detected many times. The J gene is TRBJ1-2, the V gene TRBV5-6; tentative D call: TRBD1 (5 bases). Trimming cost V 0 bases and J 0 bases, with 12 bases left between them. The length of the CDR3 is 16 residues. In germline, CDR1 is SGHDT, CDR2 YYEEEE. CDR3 sequence reads: CASSLGGAASNYGYTF. CDR3 in DNA: TGTGCCAGCAGCTTGGGGGGCGCAGCGTCTAACTATGGCTACACCTTC.

This chain links TRBV6-2 or TRBV6-3 with TRBJ2-7, with TRBD1 matching over 9 bases. The ends lost 0 bases at V and 3 bases at J; junction bases unmatched: 3. The CDR3 extends over 15 amino acids. Germline V gene data show CDR1 as MNHEY and CDR2 as SVGEGT. The CDR3 DNA follows: TGTGCCAGCAGTTACTCGAAGGACAGGGGCTACGAGCAGTACTTC. Translating gives CASSYSKDRGYEQYF.

This chain joins TRBV11-3 and TRBJ2-7; a possible D gene is TRBD1 (7 bases). Germline V gives CDR1 SGHNT, CDR2 YENEEA. V was shortened by 1 base and J by 3 bases, with 13 bases between the two germline ends. The CDR3 totals 15 residues. The CDR3 bases are TGTGCCAGCAGCTTAGGGGGGGACAGTCGCTACGAGCAGTACTTC. It yields the protein CASSLGGDSRYEQYF.